This entry is about one T cell receptor (beta chain). The data are from a study of blood T cell repertoires in COVID-19. Whole-study context: T cells, B-cell-depleted T cells, or PBMCs provided the cDNA or gDNA that served as material.

Authors' methods: Amplification of reference gene primers provided the estimated nucleated cell counts. Profiling relied on immunoSEQ multiplex PCR, and the TCRdb table lists in-frame clones only, not all of them. V and J calls plus clone size are reproduced from that table; the DNA served to infer D and trimming. The profile shows about 310,000 clones, 89% of them singletons. Looked up from germline, CDR1 is MNHEY and CDR2 is SVGAGI. The CDR3 loop spans 11 amino acids. V was clipped by 0 bases and J by 9 bases, with 6 bases between them. This receptor was obtained from a woman under 40 who had recovered from COVID-19. Input material: PBMCs or T cells enriched from blood (not recorded which). The chain combines TRBV6-5 with TRBJ2-7; TRBD1 might be the D (5 bases). This CDR3 reads CASSYSGRQYF. Here the CDR3 DNA reads TGTGCCAGCAGTTACTCGGGGCGGCAGTACTTC.